Presented here are 17 T cell receptor beta chains from one specimen sequenced in a study of memory CD4+ T cells and cytomegalovirus serostatus. TCRdb keeps only in-frame clones here, not all; method: immunoSEQ multiplex PCR. Of some 67,000 clones in the sample, roughly three quarters are singletons; the top ten hold around 4.5%. Single viable CD3+CD4+CD8-CD45RO+ cells were sorted as the memory CD4+ T cells. Sequenced material: memory CD4+ T cells from blood. These receptors all come from an adult in good health and CMV-seropositive.

The chain recombines TRBV2 with TRBJ1-1; 8 bases align to TRBD1. This CDR3 has 15 amino acids. V shed 1 base and J 4 bases; nucleotides not matched to a gene: 5. CDR1 is SNHLY, CDR2 FYNNEI, per germline. The CDR3, as DNA: TGTGCCAGCAGTGAAGACGAACAGGGGGGCACTGAAGCTTTCTTT. Residues: CASSEDEQGGTEAFF.

The V call is TRBV27, the J call TRBJ2-3, with 7 bases matching TRBD2. V was clipped by 7 bases and J by 1 base; unmatched bases: 11. In germline, CDR1 is MNHEY, CDR2 SMNVEV (reference sequence). The CDR3 is 16 amino acids. CDR3 protein: CASNPLSTSGTDTQYF. The DNA for the CDR3 is TGTGCCAGCAACCCCTTAAGTACTAGCGGCACAGATACGCAGTATTTT.

The chain joins TRBV6-5 to TRBJ1-2; no definite D call. The CDR3 extends over 14 amino acids. V was clipped by 7 bases and J by 0 bases, with 12 bases between them. The germline gives CDR1 MNHEY, CDR2 SVGAGI. CDR3 sequence: CASIDFHSNYGYTF. In DNA, the CDR3 is TGTGCCAGCATCGACTTCCACTCTAACTATGGCTACACCTTC.

The chain uses TRBV10-1 and TRBJ2-3; 13 bases map to TRBD2. Germline V gives CDR1 WNHNN, CDR2 SYGVQD (reference sequence). The CDR3 loop spans 16 amino acids. The J segment lost 5 bases and the V segment lost 6 bases, leaving 8 bases of the junction unmatched. The CDR3 loop is CASSATSGGAGDTQYF. The CDR3 nucleotides read TGCGCCAGCAGCGCAACTAGCGGGGGGGCAGGAGATACGCAGTATTTT.

This clone showed up just a few times. The chain combines TRBV2 with TRBJ2-1; 10 bases are a match to TRBD2. CDR1 is SNHLY and CDR2 is FYNNEI in the germline V gene. CDR3 length: 17 residues. After removal of 1 base from V and 4 bases from J, the junction contained 7 bases not matched to a gene. DNA for the CDR3: TGTGCCAGCAGTGAAGACGCTAGCGGGAGTTCGTACAATGAGCAGTTCTTC. Encoded protein: CASSEDASGSSYNEQFF.

The chain uses TRBV2 and TRBJ2-7, with 10 nucleotides matching TRBD2. J lost 6 bases, V lost 6 bases, and 5 bases had no gene match. This CDR3 comprises 13 residues. Germline lookup yields CDR1 SNHLY and CDR2 FYNNEI. CDR3 sequence: CASRAWTSGEQYF. CDR3 coding DNA: TGTGCCAGCAGGGCCTGGACTAGCGGCGAGCAGTACTTC. The full variable domain, with the rest looked up from reference TRBV2 and TRBJ2-7, is EPEVTQTPSHQVTQMGQEVILRCVPISNHLYFYWYRQILGQKVEFLVSFYNNEISEKSEIFDDQFSVERPDGSNFTLKIRSTKLEDSAMYFCASRAWTSGEQYFGPGTRLTVT.

This clone was detected only once. CDR3 DNA: TGTGCCAGCAGCCGGACAGCCGACTCTGGAAACACCATATATTTT. Amino acids: CASSRTADSGNTIYF. This sequence joins TRBV7-9 and TRBJ1-3; a possible D gene is TRBD1 (6 bases). The ends were cut back, 5 bases at V and 0 bases at J, with 11 bases in the middle. Germline V gives CDR1 SEHNR, CDR2 FQNEAQ (reference sequence). The CDR3 totals 15 residues.

V gene TRBV7-9 combines with J gene TRBJ2-1, with TRBD2 matching 7 bases. Germline V gives CDR1 SEHNR, CDR2 FQNEAQ (reference sequence). This CDR3 has 16 amino acids. V lost 1 base, J lost 7 bases, and 10 bases stayed unmatched. The CDR3 sequence: CASSLEGGRGANEQFF. CDR3 DNA sequence: TGTGCCAGCAGCTTAGAAGGCGGGAGAGGGGCGAATGAGCAGTTCTTC.

CDR3 region: CATSRAPELQETQYF. In nucleotides, the CDR3 is TGTGCCACCAGCAGAGCTCCAGAACTCCAAGAGACCCAGTACTTC. The V gene is TRBV15, the J gene TRBJ2-5, with unresolved D. The CDR3 runs 15 residues. V was shortened by 1 base and J by 1 base, with 10 bases between the two germline ends. CDR1 and CDR2 (germline): LNHNV, YYDKDF (reference sequence).

The chain combines TRBV30 with TRBJ2-7; 7 bases fit TRBD2. Trimming took 5 bases from V and 0 from J; bases not matched to a gene: 4. CDR3 length: 13 amino acids. Germline V gives CDR1 GTSNPN, CDR2 SVGIG (reference sequence). The CDR3 sequence is CAWCGSRSYEQYF. The CDR3 bases are TGTGCCTGGTGCGGGAGCCGCTCCTACGAGCAGTACTTC.

The chain carries TRBV28 and TRBJ2-7; 7 nucleotides line up with TRBD1. J was trimmed by 3 bases and V by 6 bases; bases with no gene match: 8. The CDR3 length is 14 residues. Germline lookup yields CDR1 MDHEN and CDR2 SYDVKM. CDR3 sequence reads: CASSAWDRYYEQYF. The CDR3 DNA reads TGTGCCAGCAGCGCTTGGGACAGATACTACGAGCAGTACTTC.

The chain joins TRBV7-2 to TRBJ1-1; TRBD1 might be the D (5 bases). Trimming pared 5 bases from V and 1 base from J, leaving 11 bases between. The CDR3 contains 14 residues. Looked up from germline, CDR1 is SGHTA and CDR2 is FQGNSA. CDR3 nucleotides: TGTGCCAGCAGCGCGGGACTCACGAACACTGAAGCTTTCTTT. Its translation: CASSAGLTNTEAFF.

The chain uses TRBV4-2 and TRBJ2-1, with D perhaps TRBD1 (7 bases). V was clipped by 4 bases and J by 7 bases, with 20 bases between them. This CDR3 comprises 16 residues. CDR1 and CDR2 from the germline V gene are LGHNA and YNFKEQ. This chain's CDR3 is CASSPIDREVGNEQFF. CDR3 coding DNA: TGTGCCAGCAGCCCCATTGACAGGGAGGTAGGAAATGAGCAGTTCTTC.

This clone has only a few counts. The genes are TRBV11-2 and TRBJ1-5; 9 bases map to TRBD1. This CDR3 contains 14 residues. Trimming at V came to 3 bases and at J to 6 bases, leaving 3 bases not matched to a gene. Germline CDR1 is SGHAT and CDR2 is FQNNGV. The CDR3 DNA follows: TGTGCCAGCAGCTTTGACAGGGGGGGTCAGCCCCAGCATTTT. As protein: CASSFDRGGQPQHF.

The V call is TRBV19, the J call TRBJ2-1, with D perhaps matching TRBD2 (7 bases). V was cut by 2 bases and J by 8 bases, with 16 bases left in between. The CDR3 extends over 15 amino acids. Germline V gene data show CDR1 as LNHDA and CDR2 as SQIVND (reference sequence). The CDR3 here is CASSIKGEGRYEQFF. In DNA form, the CDR3 reads TGTGCCAGTAGTATAAAGGGGGAGGGCCGTTATGAGCAGTTCTTC. The full variable domain, rest sourced from reference TRBV19 and TRBJ2-1, is DGGITQSPKYLFRKEGQNVTLSCEQNLNHDAMYWYRQDPGQGLRLIYYSQIVNDFQKGDIAEGYSVSREKKESFPLTVTSAQKNPTAFYLCASSIKGEGRYEQFFGPGTRLTVL.

The rearrangement links TRBV28 to TRBJ2-7, with D possibly being TRBD1 (6 bases). The length of the CDR3 is 14 residues. The germline gives CDR1 MDHEN, CDR2 SYDVKM. Trimming cost V 6 bases and J 0 bases, with 12 bases left between them. CDR3 bases: TGTGCCAGCAGCGAACGGGACAACTCCTACGAGCAGTACTTC. Translation gives CASSERDNSYEQYF.

CDR3 DNA sequence: TGTGCCAGCAGTGAAGCGGCTAGCGGGGGCAGGGATACGCAGTATTTT. This sequence encodes CASSEAASGGRDTQYF. This chain uses TRBV6-1 with TRBJ2-3; TRBD2 matches at 10 bases. CDR3 length equals 16 residues. The J segment lost 6 bases and the V segment lost 0 bases, leaving 6 bases of the junction unmatched. The germline gives CDR1 MNHNS, CDR2 SASEGT.